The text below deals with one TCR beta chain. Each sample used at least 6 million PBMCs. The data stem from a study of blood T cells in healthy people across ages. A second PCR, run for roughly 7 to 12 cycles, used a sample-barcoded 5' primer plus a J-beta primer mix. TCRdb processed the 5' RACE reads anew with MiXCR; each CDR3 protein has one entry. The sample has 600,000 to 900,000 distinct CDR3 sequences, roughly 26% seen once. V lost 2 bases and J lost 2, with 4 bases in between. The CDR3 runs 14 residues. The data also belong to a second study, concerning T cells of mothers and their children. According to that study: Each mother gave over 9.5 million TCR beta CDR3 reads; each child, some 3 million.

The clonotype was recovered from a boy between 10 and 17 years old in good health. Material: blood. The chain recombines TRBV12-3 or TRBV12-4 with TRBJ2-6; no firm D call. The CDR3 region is CASSLKAGANVLTF. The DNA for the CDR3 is TGTGCCAGCAGTTTAAAAGCTGGGGCCAACGTCCTGACTTTC.